The entry below describes one T cell receptor beta chain. Its antigen is as yet unknown. The CDR3 has 15 residues. CDR1 and CDR2 from the germline V gene are DFQATT and SNEGSKA (reference sequence). V was pared by 0 bases and J by 4 bases, with 8 bases of the junction left unmatched. This entry comes from a study of blood T cells in healthy people across ages. General study findings and limits: In long-lived donors, naive CD4+ cell counts and diversity exceeded those of aged donors.

The use of a sample-barcoded 5' primer and a J-beta primer mix characterized a second PCR of about 7 to 12 cycles. A template-switch adaptor with 12 random nucleotides tagged each cDNA molecule. Each CDR3 protein is one row after TCRdb ran MiXCR on the 5' RACE reads. The table shows 1.5 million to 2 million distinct CDR3 sequences, with 28% occurring only once. This rearrangement joins TRBV20-1 to TRBJ1-1; TRBD1 matches 7 bases. The sequenced sample consisted of blood. The source of this sequence is a woman in her thirties in good health. The CDR3 spells CSARDPRGFGTEAFF. DNA for the CDR3: TGCAGTGCTAGAGATCCCAGGGGGTTCGGCACTGAAGCTTTCTTT.